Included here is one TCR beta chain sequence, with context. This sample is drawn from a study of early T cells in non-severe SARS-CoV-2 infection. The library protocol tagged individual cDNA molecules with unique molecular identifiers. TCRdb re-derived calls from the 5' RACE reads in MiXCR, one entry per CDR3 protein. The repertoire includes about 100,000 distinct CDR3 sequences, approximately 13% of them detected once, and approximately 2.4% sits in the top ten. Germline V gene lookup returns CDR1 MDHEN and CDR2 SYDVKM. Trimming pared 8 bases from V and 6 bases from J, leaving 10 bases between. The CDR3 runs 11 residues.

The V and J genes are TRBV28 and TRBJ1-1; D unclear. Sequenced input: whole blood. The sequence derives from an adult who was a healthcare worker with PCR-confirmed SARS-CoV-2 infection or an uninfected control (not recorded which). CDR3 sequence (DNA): TGTGCCAGCGTGACTTTAGCTGAAGCTTTCTTT. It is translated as CASVTLAEAFF.